The 31 T cell receptor beta chains below all came from one sample that was sequenced in a study of blood T cell repertoires in COVID-19. Assay: immunoSEQ multiplex PCR; the TCRdb copy retains only in-frame clones and omits some. The top ten clones hold roughly 6% of a sample with under 250,000 clones, about 91% of them seen once. The material sequenced was peripheral blood. The source is a woman in her 30s with COVID-19, enrolled during active disease.

The rearrangement links TRBV6-6 to TRBJ1-6, with 7 positions matching TRBD1. The CDR3 runs 18 residues. The V gene's germline CDR1 is MNHNY and CDR2 SVGAGI (reference sequence). V dropped 5 bases and J dropped 5; count of bases not matched to a gene: 15. CDR3 sequence reads: CASSRAAVYRGDNSPLHF. In DNA, the CDR3 is TGTGCCAGCAGTCGAGCCGCTGTCTACAGGGGTGATAATTCACCCCTCCACTTT.

The rearrangement uses TRBV9 and TRBJ2-2, with 7 nucleotides matching TRBD1. CDR1 and CDR2 from the germline V gene are SGDLS and YYNGEE. This CDR3 region has 19 residues. Trimming cost V 0 bases and J 6 bases; bases outside gene matches: 17. The CDR3 DNA reads as TGTGCCAGCAGCGTAGGACCTGGGATTCGGGGACAGCGCCCCGGGGAGCTGTTTTTT. This codes for CASSVGPGIRGQRPGELFF.

The chain couples TRBV11-3 to TRBJ2-7; 8 bases fit TRBD2. CDR3 length: 13 residues. The germline V gene has CDR1 SGHNT and CDR2 YENEEA. V trimming: 2 bases; J trimming: 6 bases; junction bases outside the gene matches: 3. CDR3 sequence (DNA): TGTGCCAGCAGCTTATACGGGGGGGGCGAGCAGTACGTC. Encoded protein: CASSLYGGGEQYV.

This rearrangement joins TRBV2 to TRBJ2-1; 10 bases align to TRBD2. Germline loops: CDR1 SNHLY, CDR2 FYNNEI. The junction had 12 bases not matched to a gene; V was cut back by 4 bases and J by 3 bases. The CDR3 sequence is 18 residues long. Here the CDR3 DNA reads TGTGCCAGCAGTGTTGGCGCTAGCGGGAGCTCCCGCTACAATGAGCAGTTCTTC. Protein product: CASSVGASGSSRYNEQFF.

The rearrangement links TRBV30 to TRBJ1-1, with 9 positions matching TRBD1. Germline trimming cut 5 bases from V and 5 bases from J; bases unmatched to any gene: 6. CDR1 GTSNPN and CDR2 SVGIG come from the germline V gene (reference sequence). The CDR3 spans 13 residues. The CDR3 DNA sequence: TGTGCCTGGTCCGGGACAGGGAGGACTGAAGCTTTCTTT. Its translation is CAWSGTGRTEAFF.

The J gene is TRBJ1-1, the V gene TRBV5-1, with no clear D. This CDR3 has 15 residues. The germline V and J ends were trimmed by 2 bases and 3 bases, with 14 bases remaining between them. In germline, CDR1 is SGHRS, CDR2 YFSETQ. The CDR3 bases are TGCGCCAGCAGCTTTGGCGGCCTTCGGGACACTGAAGCTTTCTTT. Its translation: CASSFGGLRDTEAFF. The variable domain in full, with the rest retrieved from reference TRBV5-1 and TRBJ1-1, is KAGVTQTPRYLIKTRGQQVTLSCSPISGHRSVSWYQQTPGQGLQFLFEYFSETQRNKGNFPGRFSGRQFSNSRSEMNVSTLELGDSALYLCASSFGGLRDTEAFFGQGTRLTVV.

This chain connects TRBV19 to TRBJ2-3; 9 bases align to TRBD2. CDR3 size: 16 residues. The junction had 6 bases not matched to a gene; V was cut back by 3 bases and J by 2 bases. CDR1 and CDR2 (germline): LNHDA, SQIVND (reference sequence). CDR3 region: CASSMWASGDTDTQYF. Here the CDR3 DNA reads TGTGCCAGTAGTATGTGGGCTAGCGGGGACACAGATACGCAGTATTTT.

The chain couples TRBV6-2 or TRBV6-3 to TRBJ2-2, with a weak D call TRBD2 (5 bases). The CDR3 loop spans 16 amino acids. Germline V gene data show CDR1 as MNHEY and CDR2 as SVGEGT. The V end was cut by 2 bases, the J end by 6 bases, with 16 bases between. The CDR3 DNA sequence: TGTGCCAGCAGTTACCGTTGGGCGGGTGGGCCCGGGGAGCTGTTTTTT. This gives the protein CASSYRWAGGPGELFF.

This rearrangement joins TRBV7-9 to TRBJ2-5; 10 bases are a match to TRBD1. V was clipped by 5 bases and J by 5 bases; unmatched bases: 8. Germline V lookup: CDR1 SEHNR, CDR2 FQNEAQ (reference sequence). The CDR3 consists of 15 residues. The CDR3 loop is CASSPDRGRWETQYF. The CDR3 region has the DNA TGTGCCAGCAGCCCCGACAGGGGGCGTTGGGAGACCCAGTACTTC.

CDR3 loop: CASSRDRAYGYTF. CDR3 nucleotides: TGTGCCAGCAGTCGGGACAGGGCCTATGGCTACACCTTC. The V and J genes are TRBV6-2 or TRBV6-3 and TRBJ1-2; 9 bases fit TRBD1. Germline assignment: CDR1 MNHEY and CDR2 SVGEGT. The length of the CDR3 is 13 residues. The J segment lost 4 bases and the V segment lost 5 bases, leaving 2 bases of the junction unmatched.

The chain combines TRBV3-1 (or the pseudogene TRBV3-2) with TRBJ2-2, with 8 bases identical to TRBD2. The length of the CDR3 is 14 residues. V lost 6 bases and J lost 6; bases outside the gene matches: 6. Germline loops: CDR1 LGHDT, CDR2 YNNKEL (reference sequence). The CDR3 nucleotides are TGTGCCAGCAGGCGCGAGGGACTAGCCGGGGAGCTGTTTTTT. Amino acids: CASRREGLAGELFF.

This chain connects TRBV5-1 to TRBJ1-6, with unresolved D. V shed 2 bases and J shed 0 bases, with 9 bases lying between them. The CDR3 has 16 amino acids. The germline V gene has CDR1 SGHRS and CDR2 YFSETQ. CDR3 sequence: CASSLRESSYNSPLHF. Here the CDR3 DNA reads TGCGCCAGCAGCTTACGGGAGAGCTCCTATAATTCACCCCTCCACTTT.

The CDR3 bases are TGTGCCAGCACCCGGTCAGGGGGCGAGTGGGGTGAAGCTTTCTTT. It yields the protein CASTRSGGEWGEAFF. The V gene is TRBV28, the J gene TRBJ1-1; 8 bases align to TRBD1. V lost 7 bases, J lost 7 bases, and 14 bases stayed unmatched. Germline V CDR1 and CDR2: MDHEN, SYDVKM. This CDR3 is built from 15 residues.

The rearrangement joins TRBV18 to TRBJ2-7; 11 bases match TRBD1. Trimming cost V 1 base and J 5 bases; bases outside gene matches: 7. Germline V gene lookup returns CDR1 KGHSH and CDR2 LQKENI. The CDR3 sequence is 16 residues long. The CDR3, as DNA: TGTGCCAGCTCACCACTATCCGGACAGGGGGCGAACGAGCAGTACTTC. Translation: CASSPLSGQGANEQYF. Combining the CDR3 with reference TRBV18 and TRBJ2-7 gives the whole variable domain NAGVMQNPRHLVRRRGQEARLRCSPMKGHSHVYWYRQLPEEGLKFMVYLQKENIIDESGMPKERFSAEFPKEGPSILRIQQVVRGDSAAYFCASSPLSGQGANEQYFGPGTRLTVT.

The chain joins TRBV4-1 to TRBJ2-7, with TRBD2 identical over 8 bases. The CDR3 runs to 16 residues. Germline V gives CDR1 MGHRA, CDR2 YSYEKL. V shed 3 bases, J shed 3 bases, and the junction held 10 bases outside the gene matches. The CDR3 reads CASSQPGGGNRYEQYF. The CDR3 nucleotides are TGCGCCAGCAGCCAGCCCGGGGGGGGGAATCGCTACGAGCAGTACTTC.

The V and J genes are TRBV6-5 and TRBJ1-2; D call uncertain. CDR3 length: 14 residues. Trimming shortened V by 3 bases and J by 0 bases, and 8 bases separated the two germline ends. CDR1 is MNHEY and CDR2 is SVGAGI in the germline V gene. CDR3 protein: CASSYRGANYGYTF. The CDR3 DNA reads TGTGCCAGCAGTTATCGGGGTGCTAACTATGGCTACACCTTC.

This chain uses TRBV6-5 with TRBJ1-2; 8 positions agree with TRBD1. V shed 7 bases and J 3 bases; nucleotides not matched to a gene: 4. CDR3 length: 13 residues. CDR1 MNHEY and CDR2 SVGAGI come from the germline V gene. The CDR3 region has the DNA TGTGCCAGCACCCCGGGACAGGACTATGGCTACACCTTC. Encoded protein: CASTPGQDYGYTF.

The V and J genes are TRBV5-1 and TRBJ1-2; tentative D call: TRBD1 (6 bases). CDR3 length equals 17 residues. Trimming left V 0 bases short and J 1 base short, with 16 bases between. Germline V CDR1 and CDR2: SGHRS, YFSETQ. The CDR3 DNA is TGCGCCAGCAGCTTGGATGGGACAACAGAGAGTAACTATGGCTACACCTTC. Translation: CASSLDGTTESNYGYTF.

The CDR3, as DNA: TGTGCCAGCAGTCCCCCAGGGTTCCCGTACGAGCAGTACTTC. Protein: CASSPPGFPYEQYF. This chain uses TRBV28 with TRBJ2-7, with D perhaps TRBD1 (5 bases). This CDR3 has 14 amino acids. Germline V gene lookup returns CDR1 MDHEN and CDR2 SYDVKM. Trimming left V 5 bases short and J 4 bases short, with 15 bases between.

This chain uses TRBV7-6 with TRBJ1-1, with no clear D. Germline V CDR1 and CDR2: SGHVS, FNYEAQ. Trimming stripped 4 bases from V and 1 base from J, with 10 bases between. The CDR3 contains 14 residues. The CDR3 nucleotides read TGTGCCAGCAGCTCCGCGGTCTGGAACACTGAAGCTTTCTTT. Residues: CASSSAVWNTEAFF.

In this sample, this clone turned up once. V usage is TRBV5-1 and J usage is TRBJ2-7; maybe TRBD1 (5 bases). Trimming took 4 bases from V and 3 from J, leaving 11 bases between them. Germline V lookup: CDR1 SGHRS, CDR2 YFSETQ. The CDR3 is 13 amino acids. The CDR3 DNA sequence: TGCGCCAGCAGCCCGCAGGGCAACTACGAGCAGTACTTC. Encoded protein: CASSPQGNYEQYF.

This chain links TRBV4-3 with TRBJ2-7; maybe TRBD2 (6 bases). V was trimmed by 2 bases and J by 3 bases, leaving 11 bases between them. The CDR3 is 14 amino acids. Germline CDR1 reads LGHNA; CDR2 reads YSLEER. Here the CDR3 reads CASSQIQGGYEQYF. The CDR3 DNA reads TGCGCCAGCAGCCAAATCCAGGGAGGCTACGAGCAGTACTTC.

The rearrangement joins TRBV27 to TRBJ2-1; TRBD1 agrees at 9 bases. Germline V gives CDR1 MNHEY, CDR2 SMNVEV (reference sequence). The CDR3 has 15 amino acids. Germline trimming cut 6 bases from V and 7 bases from J; bases unmatched to any gene: 10. CDR3 in DNA: TGTGCCAGCAGGACGCCCCGGACAGGGGAAAATGAGCAGTTCTTC. Amino acids: CASRTPRTGENEQFF.

This clone was detected only a few times. One base away lies a much larger clone, so this may be a sequencing read error. The rearrangement uses TRBV2 and TRBJ1-1; D perhaps matches TRBD1 (5 bases). Germline V gene sequence: CDR1 SNHLY, CDR2 FYNNEI. Trimming removed 4 bases from V and 0 bases from J, with 6 bases in between. The CDR3 is made up of 13 amino acids. The CDR3 sequence: CASSGQLNTEAFF. In DNA, the CDR3 is TGTGCCAGCAGTGGACAGTTGAACACTGAAGCTTTCTTT. The whole variable domain, remainder taken from reference TRBV2 and TRBJ1-1, is EPEVTQTPSHQVTQMGQEVILRCVPISNHLYFYWYRQILGQKVEFLVSFYNNEISEKSEIFDDQFSVERPDGSNFTLKIRSTKLEDSAMYFCASSGQLNTEAFFGQGTRLTVV.

The chain is built from TRBV27 and TRBJ2-3; D remains ambiguous. The CDR3 is made up of 12 amino acids. From germline, CDR1 is MNHEY and CDR2 SMNVEV (reference sequence). The V and J ends lost 4 bases and 2 bases respectively, with 4 bases between them. The CDR3 sequence is CASSSYTDTQYF. The CDR3 DNA reads as TGTGCCAGCAGTTCTTACACAGATACGCAGTATTTT.

The V call is TRBV19, the J call TRBJ2-7; 9 nucleotides agree with TRBD2. Losses at the gene ends were 6 bases for V and 3 bases for J; bases not matched to a gene: 9. Germline CDR1 LNHDA, CDR2 SQIVND (reference sequence). The CDR3 contains 15 residues. CDR3 DNA sequence: TGTGCCAGTAGCAAAAAGCGGGGGGACTTCTACGAGCAGTACTTC. Residues: CASSKKRGDFYEQYF.

The V call is TRBV28, the J call TRBJ1-2, with a tentative D call TRBD1 (5 bases). Germline V gene lookup returns CDR1 MDHEN and CDR2 SYDVKM. V was clipped by 6 bases and J by 8 bases, with 16 bases between them. The CDR3 covers 13 residues. CDR3 loop: CASSSVRVGGYTF. Here the CDR3 DNA reads TGTGCCAGCAGCTCCGTCAGGGTAGGCGGCTACACCTTC.

V gene TRBV5-4 combines with J gene TRBJ2-4; 10 bases are shared with TRBD2. Germline CDR1 reads SGHNT; CDR2 reads YYREEE (reference sequence). The CDR3 totals 16 residues. Losses at the gene ends were 1 base for V and 9 bases for J; bases not matched to a gene: 10. The CDR3 region is CASSLSLAGEQGIQYF. The CDR3 DNA is TGTGCCAGCAGCTTGTCCCTAGCGGGGGAACAGGGCATTCAGTACTTC. The variable domain in full, completed from reference TRBV5-4 and TRBJ2-4, reads ETGVTQSPTHLIKTRGQQVTLRCSSQSGHNTVSWYQQALGQGPQFIFQYYREEENGRGNFPPRFSGLQFPNYSSELNVNALELDDSALYLCASSLSLAGEQGIQYFGAGTRLSVL.

V and J are TRBV5-1 and TRBJ2-7; 8 nucleotides align to TRBD1. CDR1 is SGHRS, CDR2 YFSETQ, per germline. Trimming at V came to 5 bases and at J to 3 bases, leaving 13 bases not matched to a gene. The length of the CDR3 is 16 residues. The CDR3 DNA follows: TGCGCCAGCAGTTGCGAATGTTTGACAGGGGTCTACGAGCAGTACGTC. This translates into CASSCECLTGVYEQYV.

The V gene is TRBV12-3 or TRBV12-4, the J gene TRBJ1-6; TRBD1 might be the D (6 bases). CDR3 length: 13 residues. Trimming left V 4 bases short and J 8 bases short, with 9 bases between. The DNA for the CDR3 is TGTGCCAGCAGTTCCCGGACAGATTCACCCCTCCACTTT. It specifies CASSSRTDSPLHF.

V is TRBV7-6 and J is TRBJ2-5; TRBD2 might be the D (7 bases). Looked up from germline, CDR1 is SGHVS and CDR2 is FNYEAQ. V lost 0 bases to trimming and J lost 1 base, with 9 bases between them. The CDR3 is made up of 15 amino acids. The CDR3 loop reads CASSLAAGAQETQYF. The CDR3 DNA sequence: TGTGCCAGCAGCTTAGCCGCGGGGGCCCAAGAGACCCAGTACTTC.